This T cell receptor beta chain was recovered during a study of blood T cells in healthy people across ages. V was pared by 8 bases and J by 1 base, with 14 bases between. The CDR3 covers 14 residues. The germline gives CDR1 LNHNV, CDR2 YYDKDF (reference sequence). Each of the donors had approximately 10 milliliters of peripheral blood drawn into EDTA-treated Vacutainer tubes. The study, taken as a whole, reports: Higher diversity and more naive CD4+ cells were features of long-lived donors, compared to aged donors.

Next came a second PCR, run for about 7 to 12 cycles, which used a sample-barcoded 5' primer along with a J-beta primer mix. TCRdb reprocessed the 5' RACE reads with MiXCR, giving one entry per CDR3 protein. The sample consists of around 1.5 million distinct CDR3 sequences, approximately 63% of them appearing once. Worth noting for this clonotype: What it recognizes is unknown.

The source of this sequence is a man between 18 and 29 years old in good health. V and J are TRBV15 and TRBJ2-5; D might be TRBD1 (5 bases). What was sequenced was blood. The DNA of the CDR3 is TGTGCCACCTCTCCAGGGTTGATCCAAGAGACCCAGTACTTC. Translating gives CATSPGLIQETQYF. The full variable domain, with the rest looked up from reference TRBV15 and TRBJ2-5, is DAMVIQNPRYQVTQFGKPVTLSCSQTLNHNVMYWYQQKSSQAPKLLFHYYDKDFNNEADTPDNFQSRRPNTSFCFLDIRSPGLGDTAMYLCATSPGLIQETQYFGPGTRLLVL.